Here is one T cell receptor beta chain with its context. Antigen unknown. In germline, CDR1 is MNHNY, CDR2 SVGAGI (reference sequence). Trimming took 5 bases from V and 5 from J, leaving 13 bases between them. CDR3 length equals 15 residues. Clones were read by immunoSEQ multiplex PCR, and TCRdb kept only the in-frame ones, dropping some. The sample carries about 180,000 clones, roughly 91% recorded once. These data come from a study of T cell responses to AZD1222 COVID-19 vaccine. Whole-study results and caveats: A rise in Spike-specific TCR breadth and depth followed two AZD1222 doses. Donor demographics were predominantly white British with a female majority; clonal diversity may be underestimated.

The V gene is TRBV6-6, the J gene TRBJ1-6, with D unclear. Specimen: peripheral blood, collected 28 days after the second dose of the MenACWY control vaccine. The clonotype comes from an adult who received the MenACWY meningococcal vaccine as a control. The CDR3 sequence: CASSPLRGNNSPLHF. The DNA of the CDR3 is TGTGCCAGCAGTCCCTTGCGGGGTAATAATTCACCCCTCCACTTT.